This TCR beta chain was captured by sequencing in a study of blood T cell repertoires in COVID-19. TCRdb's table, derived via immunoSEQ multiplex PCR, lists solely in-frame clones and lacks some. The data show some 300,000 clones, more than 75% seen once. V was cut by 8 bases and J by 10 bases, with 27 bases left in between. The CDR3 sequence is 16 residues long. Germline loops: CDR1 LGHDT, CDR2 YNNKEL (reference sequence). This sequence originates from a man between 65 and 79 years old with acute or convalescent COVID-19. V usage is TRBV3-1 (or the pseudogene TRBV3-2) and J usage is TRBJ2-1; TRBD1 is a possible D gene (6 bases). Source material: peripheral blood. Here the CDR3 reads CASQHKEDSMFREQFF. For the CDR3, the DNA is TGTGCCAGCCAACACAAGGAGGACAGTATGTTCAGGGAGCAGTTCTTC.